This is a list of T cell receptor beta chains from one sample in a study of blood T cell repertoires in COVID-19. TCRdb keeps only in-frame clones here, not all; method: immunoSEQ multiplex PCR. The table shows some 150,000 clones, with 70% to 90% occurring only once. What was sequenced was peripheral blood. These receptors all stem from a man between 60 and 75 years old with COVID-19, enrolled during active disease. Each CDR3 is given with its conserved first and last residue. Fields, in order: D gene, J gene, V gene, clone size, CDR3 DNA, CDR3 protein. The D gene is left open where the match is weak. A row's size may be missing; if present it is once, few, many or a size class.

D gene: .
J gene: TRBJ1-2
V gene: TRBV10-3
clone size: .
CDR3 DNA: TGTGCCATCAGTGAGTCGGGGTCGGGACTCAATGGCTACACCTTC
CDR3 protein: CAISESGSGLNGYTF

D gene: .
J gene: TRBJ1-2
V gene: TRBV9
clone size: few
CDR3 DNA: TGTGCCAGCAGCGTAGTCACGGGGATGGGCTATGGCTACACCTTC
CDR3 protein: CASSVVTGMGYGYTF

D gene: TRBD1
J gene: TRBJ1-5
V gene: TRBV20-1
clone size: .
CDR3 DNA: TGCAGTGCTAGTTCTGGGGACAGGGGTCTTCATCAGCCCCAGCATTTT
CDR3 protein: CSASSGDRGLHQPQHF

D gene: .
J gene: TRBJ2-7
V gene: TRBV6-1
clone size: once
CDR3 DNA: TGTGCCAGCAGTGAACCGGGAGACAACCTCTACGAGCAGTACTTC
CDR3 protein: CASSEPGDNLYEQYF

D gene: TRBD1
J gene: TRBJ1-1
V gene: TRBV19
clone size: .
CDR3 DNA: TGTGCCAGTAGTACAAAACAGGGGGCTAGGACTGAAGCTTTCTTT
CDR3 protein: CASSTKQGARTEAFF

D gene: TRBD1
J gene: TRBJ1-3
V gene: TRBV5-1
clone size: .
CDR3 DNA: TGCGCCAGCAGCGAACAGGGGGCATATGGAAACACCATATATTTT
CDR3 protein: CASSEQGAYGNTIYF

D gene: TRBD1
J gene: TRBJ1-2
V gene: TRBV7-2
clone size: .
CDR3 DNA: TGTGCCAGCAGCTCCCTACAGCCACTAGGGGGACAGGCCAACTATGGCTACACCTTC
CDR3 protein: CASSSLQPLGGQANYGYTF

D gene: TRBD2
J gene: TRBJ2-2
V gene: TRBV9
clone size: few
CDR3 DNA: TGTGCCAGCAGCGTGTCTAGCGGGGGACGAAGGGGCGGGGAGCTGTTTTTT
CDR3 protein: CASSVSSGGRRGGELFF

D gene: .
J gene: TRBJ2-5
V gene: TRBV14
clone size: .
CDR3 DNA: TGTGCCAGCAGCCAAGATCCCCGCCGGGAGACCCAGTACTTC
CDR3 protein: CASSQDPRRETQYF

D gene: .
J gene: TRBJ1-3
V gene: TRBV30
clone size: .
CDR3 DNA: TGTGCCTGGAAAGCCTTAAGCTCTGGAAACACCATATATTTT
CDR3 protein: CAWKALSSGNTIYF

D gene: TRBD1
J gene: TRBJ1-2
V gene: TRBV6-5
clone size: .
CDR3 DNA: TGTGCCAGCAGGTCAGGGGGTAACTATGGCTACACCTTC
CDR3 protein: CASRSGGNYGYTF

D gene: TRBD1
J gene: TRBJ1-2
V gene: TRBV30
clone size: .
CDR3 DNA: TGTGCCTGGAGCCTGGGACAGGGGATGGGTGGCTACACCTTC
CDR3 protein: CAWSLGQGMGGYTF

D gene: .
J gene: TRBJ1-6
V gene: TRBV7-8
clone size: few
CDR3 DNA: TGTGCCAGCAGCCCCGATTTAGGGGGGGGGTCGGTTAAGGGTTCACCCCTCCACTTT
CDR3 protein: CASSPDLGGGSVKGSPLHF

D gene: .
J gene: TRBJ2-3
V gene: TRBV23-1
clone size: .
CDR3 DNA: TGCGCCAGCAGTCAATCCTCCCGGGTAGGCGGCACAGATACGCAGTATTTT
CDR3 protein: CASSQSSRVGGTDTQYF

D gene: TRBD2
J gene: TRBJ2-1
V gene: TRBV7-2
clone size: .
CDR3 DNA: TGTGCCAGCAGCTCCGGACTAGCGGGGGCTCACTCCTACAATGAGCAGTTCTTC
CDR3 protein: CASSSGLAGAHSYNEQFF

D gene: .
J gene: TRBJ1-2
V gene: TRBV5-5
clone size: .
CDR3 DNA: TGTGCCAGCAGCGAAAGGGGGGGTAATGGCTACACCTTC
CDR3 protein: CASSERGGNGYTF

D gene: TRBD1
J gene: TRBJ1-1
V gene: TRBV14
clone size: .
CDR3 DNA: TGTGCCAGCAGGGACAGGGCTGTAAACACTGAAGCTTTCTTT
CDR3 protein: CASRDRAVNTEAFF

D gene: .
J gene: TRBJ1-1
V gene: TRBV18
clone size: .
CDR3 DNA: TGTGCCAGCTCACCTGGCCGCCAGGGTGAAGCTTTCTTT
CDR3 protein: CASSPGRQGEAFF

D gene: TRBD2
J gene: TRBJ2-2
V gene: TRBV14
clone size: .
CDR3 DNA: TGTGCCAGCAAAAGAACTAGCGGGACCACCGGGGAGCTGTTTTTT
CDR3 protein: CASKRTSGTTGELFF

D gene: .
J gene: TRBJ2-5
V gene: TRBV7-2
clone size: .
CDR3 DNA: TGTGCCAGCGTCCAGCGGTCGTATGCTAGACAAGAGACCCAGTACTTC
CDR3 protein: CASVQRSYARQETQYF

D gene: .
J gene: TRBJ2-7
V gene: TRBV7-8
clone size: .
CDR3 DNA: TGTGCCAGCAGCTTGGGGCAGAACTACGAGCAGTACTTC
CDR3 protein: CASSLGQNYEQYF

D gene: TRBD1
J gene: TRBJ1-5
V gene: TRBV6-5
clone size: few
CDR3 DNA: TGTGCCAGCAGCGGTGGACAGGGGTGGGATCAGCCCCAGCATTTT
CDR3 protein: CASSGGQGWDQPQHF

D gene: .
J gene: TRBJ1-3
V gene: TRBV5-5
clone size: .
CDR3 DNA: TGTGCCAGCAGCCCGCTCGACAGGGGAAACACCATATATTTT
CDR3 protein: CASSPLDRGNTIYF

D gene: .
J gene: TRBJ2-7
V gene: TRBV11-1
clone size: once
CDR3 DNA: TGTGCCAGCAGCTTCGCACAGACCTGGGAGCAGTACTTC
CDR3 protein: CASSFAQTWEQYF

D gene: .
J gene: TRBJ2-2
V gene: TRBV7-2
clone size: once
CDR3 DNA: TGTGCCAGCAGCCCCTCGGTGGGGGCCCCCGGGGAGCTGTTTTTT
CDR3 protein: CASSPSVGAPGELFF

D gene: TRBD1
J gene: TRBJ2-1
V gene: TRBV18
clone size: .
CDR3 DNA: TGTGCCAGCTCAGGACAGGGGGACAATGAGCAGTTCTTC
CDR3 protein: CASSGQGDNEQFF

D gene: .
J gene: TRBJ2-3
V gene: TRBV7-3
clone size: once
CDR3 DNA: TGTGCCAGCAGCTTAATGGGCCTTTTCACTAGTGAGGTGTATTTT
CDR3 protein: CASSLMGLFTSEVYF

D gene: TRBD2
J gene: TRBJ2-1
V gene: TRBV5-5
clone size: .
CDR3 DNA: TGTGCCAGCAGCTCCTGGACTAGCGGGAGTCTCAATGAGCAGTTCTTC
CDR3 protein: CASSSWTSGSLNEQFF

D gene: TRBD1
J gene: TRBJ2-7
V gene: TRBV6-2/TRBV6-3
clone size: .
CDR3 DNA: TGTGCCAGCAGTTACTCAGCTCTGGGCACAGGGGGCGAAGAGCAGTACTTC
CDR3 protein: CASSYSALGTGGEEQYF

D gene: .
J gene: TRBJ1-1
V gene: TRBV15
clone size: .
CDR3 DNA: TGTGCCACCAGCAGAGATCGGGGGGAGTGGGCTTTCTTT
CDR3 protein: CATSRDRGEWAFF

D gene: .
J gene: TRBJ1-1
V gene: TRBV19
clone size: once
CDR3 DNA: TGTGCCAGTAATAGGGAGGCTGAAGCTTTCTTT
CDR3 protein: CASNREAEAFF

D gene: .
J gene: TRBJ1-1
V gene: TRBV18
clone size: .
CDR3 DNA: TGTGCCAGCTCACGGGGGACAAGGCGGACTGAAGCTTTCTTT
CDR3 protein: CASSRGTRRTEAFF

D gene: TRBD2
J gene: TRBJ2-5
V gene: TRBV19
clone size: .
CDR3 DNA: TGTGCCAGTACCCTGACTAGCGGGGGGAAAGAGACCCAGTACTTC
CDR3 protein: CASTLTSGGKETQYF

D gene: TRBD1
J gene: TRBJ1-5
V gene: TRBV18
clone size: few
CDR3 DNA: TGTGCCAGCTCACCCTGGGGGACAGGGAGCCGGGGCAATCAGCCCCAGCATTTT
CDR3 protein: CASSPWGTGSRGNQPQHF

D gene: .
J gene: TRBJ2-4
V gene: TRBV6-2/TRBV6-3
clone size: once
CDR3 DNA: TGTGCCAGCAGTAACAAACAGGGTCTAGCCAAAAACATTCAGTACTTC
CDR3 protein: CASSNKQGLAKNIQYF

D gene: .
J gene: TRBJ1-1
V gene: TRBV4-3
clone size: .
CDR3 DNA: TGCGCCAGCAGCCAAGAGGTCGAGGCAGGGGTTCGGACTGAAGCTTTCTTT
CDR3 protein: CASSQEVEAGVRTEAFF

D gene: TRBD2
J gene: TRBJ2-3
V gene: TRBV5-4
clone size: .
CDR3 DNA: TGTGCCATGATGACTAGCGATCGGAAAAATACGCAGTATTTT
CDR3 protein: CAMMTSDRKNTQYF

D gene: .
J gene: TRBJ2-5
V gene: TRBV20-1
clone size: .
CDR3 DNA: TGCAGCCCACCCCAGAAGACCCAGTACTTC
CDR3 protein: CSPPQKTQYF

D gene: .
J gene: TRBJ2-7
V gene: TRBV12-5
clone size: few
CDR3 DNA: TGTGCTAGTGGTGAAGCTGGACAGCCCATATTGGGGCAGTACTTC
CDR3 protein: CASGEAGQPILGQYF

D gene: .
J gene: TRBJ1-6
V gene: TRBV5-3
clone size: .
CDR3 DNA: TGTGCCAGAAGCTATAAACAGGGTGGACTCCTCCACTTT
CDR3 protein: CARSYKQGGLLHF

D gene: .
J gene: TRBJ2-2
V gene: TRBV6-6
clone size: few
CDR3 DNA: TGTGCCAGCAGCCTAAAGGACTCTACGTACGGGGAGCTGTTTTTT
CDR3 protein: CASSLKDSTYGELFF

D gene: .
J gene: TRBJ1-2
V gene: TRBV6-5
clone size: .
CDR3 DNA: TGTGCCAGCAGGCCCGACTACTATGGCTACACCTTC
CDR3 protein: CASRPDYYGYTF

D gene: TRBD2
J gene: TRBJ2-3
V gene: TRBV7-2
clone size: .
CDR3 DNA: TGTGCCAGCAGCTCAGAAGGATGGCTAGCGGGGGACACAGATACGCAGTATTTT
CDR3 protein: CASSSEGWLAGDTDTQYF

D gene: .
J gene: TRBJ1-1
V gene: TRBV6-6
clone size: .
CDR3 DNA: TGTGCCAGCAGAGGGACGGGGGATCGGAACACTGAAGCTTTCTTT
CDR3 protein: CASRGTGDRNTEAFF

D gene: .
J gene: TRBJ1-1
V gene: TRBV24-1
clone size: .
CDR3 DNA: TGTGCCACCAGTGACCTTGGTCCTCGCGGAGCTTTCTTT
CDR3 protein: CATSDLGPRGAFF

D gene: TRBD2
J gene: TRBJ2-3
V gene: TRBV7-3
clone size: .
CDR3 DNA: TGTGCCAGCAGCTTAGGGCGGGGGGCGGCAGATACGCAGTATTTT
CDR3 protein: CASSLGRGAADTQYF